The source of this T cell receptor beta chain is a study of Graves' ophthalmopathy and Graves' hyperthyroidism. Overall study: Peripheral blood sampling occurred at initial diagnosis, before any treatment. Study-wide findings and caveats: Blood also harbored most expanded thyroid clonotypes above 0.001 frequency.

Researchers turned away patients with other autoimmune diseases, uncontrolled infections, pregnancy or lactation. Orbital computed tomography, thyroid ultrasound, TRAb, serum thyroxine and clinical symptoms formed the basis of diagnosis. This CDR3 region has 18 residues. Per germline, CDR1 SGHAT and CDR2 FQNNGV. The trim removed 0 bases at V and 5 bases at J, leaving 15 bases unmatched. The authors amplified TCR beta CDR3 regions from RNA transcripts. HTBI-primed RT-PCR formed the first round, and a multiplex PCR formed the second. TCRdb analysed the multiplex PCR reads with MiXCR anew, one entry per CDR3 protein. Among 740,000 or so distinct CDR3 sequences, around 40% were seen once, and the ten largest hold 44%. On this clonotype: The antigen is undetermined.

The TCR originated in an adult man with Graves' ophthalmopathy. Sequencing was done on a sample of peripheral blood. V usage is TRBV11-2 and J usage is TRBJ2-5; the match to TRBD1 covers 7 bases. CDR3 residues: CASSLEGEGGHLGETQYF. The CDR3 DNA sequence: TGTGCCAGCAGCTTAGAGGGTGAAGGGGGCCACCTTGGGGAGACCCAGTACTTC.